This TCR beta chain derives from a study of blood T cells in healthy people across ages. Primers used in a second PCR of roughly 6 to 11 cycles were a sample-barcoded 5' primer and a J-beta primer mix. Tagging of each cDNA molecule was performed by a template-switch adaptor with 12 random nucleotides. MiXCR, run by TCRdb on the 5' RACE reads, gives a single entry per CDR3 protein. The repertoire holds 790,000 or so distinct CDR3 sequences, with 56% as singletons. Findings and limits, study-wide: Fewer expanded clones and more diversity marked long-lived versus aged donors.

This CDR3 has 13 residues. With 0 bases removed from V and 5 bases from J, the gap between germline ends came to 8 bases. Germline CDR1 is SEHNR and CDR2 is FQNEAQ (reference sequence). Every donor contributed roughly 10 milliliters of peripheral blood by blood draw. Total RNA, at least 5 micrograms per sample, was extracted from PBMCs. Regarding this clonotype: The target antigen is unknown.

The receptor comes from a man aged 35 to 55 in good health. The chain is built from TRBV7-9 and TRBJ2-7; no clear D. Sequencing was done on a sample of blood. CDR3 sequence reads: CASSLAGLDEQYF. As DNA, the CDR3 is TGTGCCAGCAGCTTAGCGGGGTTAGACGAGCAGTACTTC.